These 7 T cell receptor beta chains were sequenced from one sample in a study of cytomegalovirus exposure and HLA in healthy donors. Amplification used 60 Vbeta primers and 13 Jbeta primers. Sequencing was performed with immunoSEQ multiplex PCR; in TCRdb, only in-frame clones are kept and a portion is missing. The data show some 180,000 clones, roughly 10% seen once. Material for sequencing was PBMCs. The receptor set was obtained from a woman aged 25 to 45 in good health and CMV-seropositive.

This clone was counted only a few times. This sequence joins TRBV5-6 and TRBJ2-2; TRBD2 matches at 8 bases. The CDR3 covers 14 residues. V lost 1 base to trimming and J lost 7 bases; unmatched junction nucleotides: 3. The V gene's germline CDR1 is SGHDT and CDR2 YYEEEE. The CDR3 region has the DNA TGTGCCAGCAGCTTGCAACTAGCGGTCGGGGAGCTGTTTTTT. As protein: CASSLQLAVGELFF.

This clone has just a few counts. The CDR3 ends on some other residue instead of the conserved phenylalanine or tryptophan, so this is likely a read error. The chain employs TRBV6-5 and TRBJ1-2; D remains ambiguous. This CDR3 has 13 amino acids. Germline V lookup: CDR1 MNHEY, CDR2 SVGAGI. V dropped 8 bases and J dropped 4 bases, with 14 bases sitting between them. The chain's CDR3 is CASGEGRIYGYTL. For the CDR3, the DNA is TGTGCCAGCGGGGAGGGCAGGATCTATGGCTACACCCTC.

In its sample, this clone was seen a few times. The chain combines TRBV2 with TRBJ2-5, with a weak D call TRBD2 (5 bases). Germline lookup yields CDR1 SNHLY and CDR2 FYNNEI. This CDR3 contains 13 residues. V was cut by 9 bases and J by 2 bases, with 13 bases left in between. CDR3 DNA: TGTGCCAGTCTTTATGGACTTCAAGAGACCCAGTACTTC. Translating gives CASLYGLQETQYF. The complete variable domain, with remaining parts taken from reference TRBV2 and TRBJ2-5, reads EPEVTQTPSHQVTQMGQEVILRCVPISNHLYFYWYRQILGQKVEFLVSFYNNEISEKSEIFDDQFSVERPDGSNFTLKIRSTKLEDSAMYFCASLYGLQETQYFGPGTRLLVL.

CDR3 region: CASRQGGNTIYF. The CDR3 nucleotides are TGTGCCAGCAGACAGGGGGGAAACACCATATATTTT. The rearrangement uses TRBV7-9 and TRBJ1-3, with 7 nucleotides matching TRBD1. Germline values: CDR1 SEHNR, CDR2 FQNEAQ (reference sequence). CDR3 length equals 12 residues. V shed 6 bases and J 4 bases; nucleotides not matched to a gene: 0. Drawing the rest from reference TRBV7-9 and TRBJ1-3, the complete variable domain is DTGVSQNPRHKITKRGQNVTFRCDPISEHNRLYWYRQTLGQGPEFLTYFQNEAQLEKSRLLSDRFSAERPKGSFSTLEIQRTEQGDSAMYLCASRQGGNTIYFGEGSWLTVV.

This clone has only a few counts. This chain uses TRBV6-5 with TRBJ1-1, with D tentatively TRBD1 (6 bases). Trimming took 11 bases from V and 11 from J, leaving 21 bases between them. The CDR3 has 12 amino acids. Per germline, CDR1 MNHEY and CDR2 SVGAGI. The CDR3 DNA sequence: TGTGCCTCTCCAGATAGCCAGGGGCGGGCTTTCTTT. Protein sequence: CASPDSQGRAFF.

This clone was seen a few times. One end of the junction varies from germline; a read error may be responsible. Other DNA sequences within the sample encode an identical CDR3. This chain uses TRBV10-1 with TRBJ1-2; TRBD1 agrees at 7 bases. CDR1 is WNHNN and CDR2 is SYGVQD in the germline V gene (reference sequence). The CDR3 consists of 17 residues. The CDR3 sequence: CASSATISNRGFYGYTF. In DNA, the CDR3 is TGTGCCAGCAGTGCCACAATAAGCAACAGGGGCTTTTATGGCTACACCTTC.

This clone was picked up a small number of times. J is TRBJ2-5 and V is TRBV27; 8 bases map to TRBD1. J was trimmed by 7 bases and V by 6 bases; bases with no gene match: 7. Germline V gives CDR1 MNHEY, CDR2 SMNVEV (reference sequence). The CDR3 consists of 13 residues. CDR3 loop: CASSRGQSGTQYF. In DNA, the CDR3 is TGTGCCAGCAGCAGGGGGCAATCGGGGACCCAGTACTTC.